A single sample gave rise to the 26 T cell receptor beta chains below, sequenced in a study of cytotoxic CD8 clonotypes in ibrutinib-treated CLL (dated by TCRdb to the early 2020s). The time point label for this specimen denotes: approximately 11 months on ibrutinib. Preparation of the library involved the immunoSEQ multiplex PCR assay. What TCRdb holds here is the immuneACCESS table cut down to in-frame rearrangements. Part of the clones is not present; checked against another copy, under half of the missing clones reflect an unresolved V gene, and the others are unexplained. This sample comprises fewer than 50,000 clones, roughly 69% of them detected only once. The biggest ten clones account for 13% of the sample. The sequencing here drew on PBMCs, taken after 12 months of ibrutinib treatment. These receptors all stem from a human donor with chronic lymphocytic leukemia.

V is TRBV7-6 and J is TRBJ2-2; D is perhaps TRBD1 or TRBD2 (5 bases each). Germline lookup yields CDR1 SGHVS and CDR2 FNYEAQ. Between the trimmed V and J ends, which lost 1 base and 7 bases, there was a span of 7 bases. The CDR3 is 13 amino acids. The CDR3 DNA reads TGTGCCAGCAGCTTAGTTGGGGGCGGGGAGCTGTTTTTT. It is translated as CASSLVGGGELFF.

The V and J genes are TRBV6-5 and TRBJ1-4, with 7 bases that match TRBD1. CDR1 and CDR2 from the germline V gene are MNHEY and SVGAGI. The V and J ends lost 5 bases and 4 bases, in that order; junction bases with no gene match: 7. This CDR3 has 15 residues. The CDR3 reads CASSLAGQRNEKLFF. The CDR3 coding sequence is TGTGCCAGCAGTCTAGCGGGACAGCGTAATGAAAAACTGTTTTTT.

The chain is built from TRBV5-1 and TRBJ2-2; D is unresolved. Trimming shortened V by 0 bases and J by 6 bases, and 15 bases separated the two germline ends. The CDR3 extends over 16 amino acids. Per germline, CDR1 SGHRS and CDR2 YFSETQ. Written as DNA, the CDR3 is TGCGCCAGCAGCTTGGATACCCGCAATGGGGCCGGGGAGCTGTTTTTT. Translation gives CASSLDTRNGAGELFF.

Written as DNA, the CDR3 is TGTGCCAGCAGCGTGACAGGGAACACTGAAGCTTTCTTT. Its protein is CASSVTGNTEAFF. This chain connects TRBV9 to TRBJ1-1; TRBD1 is a possible D gene (6 bases). Trimming took 2 bases from V and 1 from J, leaving 6 bases between them. Germline CDR1 SGDLS, CDR2 YYNGEE. The CDR3 totals 13 residues.

This sequence joins TRBV9 and TRBJ2-2, with 9 bases that match TRBD2. The ends lost 6 bases at V and 3 bases at J; junction bases unmatched: 3. Germline CDR1 reads SGDLS; CDR2 reads YYNGEE. There are 14 residues in the CDR3. The CDR3 protein is CASKAGGDTGELFF. The CDR3 bases are TGTGCCAGCAAAGCGGGAGGTGACACCGGGGAGCTGTTTTTT.

V gene TRBV10-2 combines with J gene TRBJ2-7; D remains ambiguous. Deletions cut 3 bases from V and 4 bases from J, with 7 bases between. CDR1 WSHSY and CDR2 SAAADI come from the germline V gene. The CDR3 contains 12 residues. The CDR3 nucleotides are TGCGCCAGCAGTGAAACCGCATACGAGCAGTACTTC. Translating it yields CASSETAYEQYF.

This clone was observed once. The CDR3 DNA reads TGTGCCACCTCAGTGAACCTAGCGGGATCCGGGGAGCTGTTTTTT. The encoded protein is CATSVNLAGSGELFF. The rearrangement uses TRBV25-1 and TRBJ2-2; 9 bases fit TRBD2. V trimming: 10 bases; J trimming: 6 bases; junction bases outside the gene matches: 12. Germline assignment: CDR1 MGHDK and CDR2 SYGVNS. This CDR3 spans 15 amino acids.

The chain joins TRBV7-2 to TRBJ2-3; TRBD2 is a possible D gene (5 bases). The CDR3 is 15 amino acids. Germline V CDR1 and CDR2: SGHTA, FQGNSA. The V end was cut by 5 bases, the J end by 2 bases, with 14 bases between. The CDR3 sequence is CASSPQAVSTDTQYF. DNA of the CDR3: TGTGCCAGCAGCCCGCAAGCGGTGTCCACAGATACGCAGTATTTT.

This clone has just a few counts. This sequence joins TRBV30 and TRBJ2-3, with TRBD1 matching 8 bases. J lost 5 bases, V lost 3 bases, and 7 bases had no gene match. This CDR3 comprises 14 residues. Per the germline V gene, CDR1 is GTSNPN and CDR2 is SVGIG (reference sequence). Here the CDR3 reads CAWRGRTGIDTQYF. In DNA, the CDR3 is TGTGCCTGGAGGGGGAGGACAGGGATAGATACGCAGTATTTT.

There are a few counts of this clone. V and J are TRBV7-8 and TRBJ1-1, with 7 bases identical to TRBD1. CDR1 and CDR2 from the germline V gene are SGHVS and FQNEAQ. The CDR3 loop spans 14 amino acids. With 2 bases clipped from V and 3 bases from J, the junction kept 3 bases outside the gene matches. Here the CDR3 DNA reads TGTGCCAGCAGCTTAACAGGGGACTACACTGAAGCTTTCTTT. Protein product: CASSLTGDYTEAFF. The variable domain in full, with the rest retrieved from reference TRBV7-8 and TRBJ1-1, is GAGVSQSPRYKVAKRGQDVALRCDPISGHVSLFWYQQALGQGPEFLTYFQNEAQLDKSGLPSDRFFAERPEGSVSTLKIQRTQQEDSAVYLCASSLTGDYTEAFFGQGTRLTVV.

The chain uses TRBV5-1 and TRBJ2-2; 8 positions match TRBD1. CDR1 and CDR2 from the germline V gene are SGHRS and YFSETQ. V shed 0 bases and J 7 bases; nucleotides not matched to a gene: 2. The CDR3 spans 14 residues. This CDR3 reads CASSLGQGSGELFF. CDR3 in DNA: TGCGCCAGCAGCTTGGGACAGGGGAGCGGGGAGCTGTTTTTT.

The V gene is TRBV5-1, the J gene TRBJ1-1; D is uncertain. This CDR3 contains 16 residues. Trimming took 4 bases from V and 0 from J, leaving 16 bases between them. Germline loops: CDR1 SGHRS, CDR2 YFSETQ. CDR3 coding DNA: TGCGCCAGCAGCCCAATCGCGGACGGCGTGAACACTGAAGCTTTCTTT. This translates into CASSPIADGVNTEAFF.

V and J are TRBV25-1 and TRBJ1-3; D possibly corresponds to TRBD1 (6 bases). V was cut by 3 bases and J by 4 bases, with 16 bases left in between. Germline lookup yields CDR1 MGHDK and CDR2 SYGVNS. This CDR3 region has 16 residues. CDR3 protein: CASSDPGAGTGNTIYF. CDR3 DNA sequence: TGTGCCAGCAGTGACCCGGGGGCAGGGACCGGAAACACCATATATTTT.

V usage is TRBV30 and J usage is TRBJ1-2; no firm D call. V was cut by 2 bases and J by 1 base, with 11 bases left in between. The CDR3 consists of 14 residues. The germline CDR1 and CDR2 sequences are GTSNPN and SVGIG (reference sequence). CDR3 residues: CAWSIFNINYGYTF. In DNA, the CDR3 is TGTGCCTGGAGTATCTTCAACATTAACTATGGCTACACCTTC. The full variable domain, completed using reference TRBV30 and TRBJ1-2, is SQTIHQWPATLVQPVGSPLSLECTVEGTSNPNLYWYRQAAGRGLQLLFYSVGIGQISSEVPQNLSASRPQDRQFILSSKKLLLSDSGFYLCAWSIFNINYGYTFGSGTRLTVV.

The chain has TRBV6-1 and TRBJ2-7, with 8 bases lining up with TRBD1. Germline CDR1 MNHNS, CDR2 SASEGT. With 7 bases clipped from V and 6 bases from J, the junction kept 14 bases outside the gene matches. The CDR3 is 15 residues long. The CDR3 DNA reads TGTGCCAGCACTCCAACCCAATTCACAGGGGGCGAGCAGTACTTC. It specifies CASTPTQFTGGEQYF.

As regards this clone: One end of the junction does not line up with germline, which may come from a read error. The chain combines TRBV7-2 with TRBJ2-1, with 14 positions matching TRBD2. CDR1 is SGHTA and CDR2 is FQGNSA in the germline V gene. This CDR3 is built from 14 residues. This CDR3 reads CASSLTGLAGEWVF. CDR3 sequence (DNA): TGTGCCAGCAGCTTAACGGGACTAGCGGGAGAGTGGGTCTTC. Full variable domain (remainder filled in from reference TRBV7-2 and TRBJ2-1): GAGVSQSPSNKVTEKGKDVELRCDPISGHTALYWYRQSLGQGLEFLIYFQGNSAPDKSGLPSDRFSAERTGGSVSTLTIQRTQQEDSAVYLCASSLTGLAGEWVFGPGTRLTVL.

The chain couples TRBV7-8 to TRBJ2-7; D is undetermined. Trimming shortened V by 5 bases and J by 3 bases, and 8 bases separated the two germline ends. This CDR3 is built from 12 residues. Germline values: CDR1 SGHVS, CDR2 FQNEAQ. The CDR3 reads CASSGALYEQYF. The DNA of the CDR3 is TGTGCCAGCAGCGGAGCGCTCTACGAGCAGTACTTC.

A single count supports this clone. The chain uses TRBV5-6 and TRBJ2-3; 7 bases line up with TRBD1. CDR1 and CDR2 from the germline V gene are SGHDT and YYEEEE. This CDR3 has 17 residues. V lost 4 bases to trimming and J lost 2 bases; unmatched junction nucleotides: 13. The CDR3 DNA reads as TGTGCCAGCAGCAAAACCGGGACAGAGATTTACACAGATACGCAGTATTTT. Protein product: CASSKTGTEIYTDTQYF.

This chain joins TRBV19 and TRBJ1-2; D may be TRBD1 (5 bases). In germline, CDR1 is LNHDA, CDR2 SQIVND (reference sequence). The V gene lost 3 bases and the J gene lost 8 bases, with 10 bases spanning the gap. The CDR3 runs 12 residues. This CDR3 is CASSMGGVGYTF. DNA of the CDR3: TGTGCCAGTAGTATGGGAGGGGTAGGCTACACCTTC.

The chain joins TRBV7-9 to TRBJ2-3; the match to TRBD2 covers 12 bases. J was trimmed by 0 bases and V by 6 bases; bases with no gene match: 4. The CDR3 has 16 residues. Germline CDR1 reads SEHNR; CDR2 reads FQNEAQ (reference sequence). The CDR3 spells CASSPGLAGSTDTQYF. CDR3 DNA sequence: TGTGCCAGCAGTCCCGGACTAGCGGGAAGCACAGATACGCAGTATTTT.

This clone has just a few counts. The V call is TRBV11-2, the J call TRBJ2-2, with unresolved D. Germline values: CDR1 SGHAT, CDR2 FQNNGV. V lost 5 bases and J lost 5, with 6 bases in between. This CDR3 is 12 amino acids long. In DNA, the CDR3 is TGTGCCAGCAGCCCCAATACCGGGGAGCTGTTTTTT. This sequence encodes CASSPNTGELFF.

V usage is TRBV4-1 and J usage is TRBJ2-7; 8 nucleotides match TRBD2. The germline V gene has CDR1 MGHRA and CDR2 YSYEKL. The V segment lost 1 base and the J segment 2 bases; nucleotides outside the gene matches: 10. This CDR3 has 17 residues. CDR3 bases: TGCGCCAGCAGCCAAGTTTTCGTCGCGGGAGGCACCTACGAGCAGTACTTC. Residues: CASSQVFVAGGTYEQYF.

This clone was found a few times. The rearrangement uses TRBV5-1 and TRBJ2-5; 8 nucleotides align to TRBD2. Germline CDR1 is SGHRS and CDR2 is YFSETQ. Trimming at V came to 0 bases and at J to 5 bases, leaving 6 bases not matched to a gene. The CDR3 extends over 15 amino acids. CDR3 sequence: CASSLEGLDMETQYF. In DNA, the CDR3 is TGCGCCAGCAGCTTGGAGGGACTAGATATGGAGACCCAGTACTTC.

The V call is TRBV13, the J call TRBJ2-7, with 7 positions matching TRBD2. CDR3 size: 13 residues. The germline V gene has CDR1 PRHDT and CDR2 FYEKMQ (reference sequence). V lost 4 bases, J lost 6 bases, and 6 bases stayed unmatched. The CDR3 DNA is TGTGCCAGCAGCTACCAGACTAGCCGCGAGCAGTACTTC. Translating gives CASSYQTSREQYF.

In this sample, this clone turned up a few times. This chain connects TRBV6-1 to TRBJ2-1, with 7 bases that match TRBD1. Germline trimming cut 8 bases from V and 10 bases from J; bases unmatched to any gene: 11. Germline loops: CDR1 MNHNS, CDR2 SASEGT. The length of the CDR3 is 13 residues. CDR3 nucleotide sequence: TGTGCCAGCGGACCAACAGGGGTCGGGGAGCAGTTCTTC. This encodes CASGPTGVGEQFF.

The chain combines TRBV12-5 with TRBJ2-1, with TRBD2 identical over 10 bases. V was pared by 6 bases and J by 4 bases, with 6 bases of the junction left unmatched. This CDR3 spans 15 amino acids. Germline-derived CDR1 and CDR2 are LGHNT and FRNRAP. CDR3 coding DNA: TGTGCTAGTGGAAAGGGACTAGCGCCTTACAATGAGCAGTTCTTC. Translated, it gives CASGKGLAPYNEQFF.